This TCR beta chain was profiled in a study of cytomegalovirus exposure and HLA in healthy donors. Clones were read by immunoSEQ multiplex PCR, and TCRdb kept only the in-frame ones, dropping some. Seen here are approximately 280,000 clones, approximately 87% observed once, and the top ten hold over 0.85%. This CDR3 spans 15 amino acids. Losses at the gene ends were 3 bases for V and 4 bases for J; bases not matched to a gene: 6. Per germline, CDR1 MGHRA and CDR2 YSYEKL. This clone came up once. Its target is unknown. Study conclusions and caveats: Subsequent analysis found a tendency for first-cohort TCR clusters to co-occur within the approximately 130 validation repertoires. In vitro assays verified that a few CMV-associated chains recognized CMV antigens specifically. Researchers catalogued around 150 TCR beta chains as cytomegalovirus-associated. A classifier reportedly called cytomegalovirus status with high sensitivity and specificity.

The chain couples TRBV4-1 to TRBJ1-1, with TRBD1 identical over 9 bases. The sequence was collected from a woman aged 18-29 years in good health and CMV-seronegative. Material for sequencing was PBMCs. DNA of the CDR3: TGCGCCAGCAGCCACCCGGGACAGGGAAGCACTGAAGCTTTCTTT. Translation gives CASSHPGQGSTEAFF.